These T cell receptor beta chains were read from a single sample in a study of OX40 agonist ivuxolimab in advanced cancers. Using immunoSEQ multiplex PCR, the repertoire was profiled, and TCRdb retains in-frame clones only, with some absent. The sample lists 30,000 to 40,000 clones, roughly 87% seen once, with 36% in the top ten. The sample was CD4+ or CD8+ T cells sorted from blood, taken in a trial of the OX40 agonist ivuxolimab. The receptors come from an adult with an advanced solid tumor such as melanoma, head and neck, liver or kidney cancer. The CDR3 runs from the conserved cysteine through the conserved F or W.

V gene: TRBV9; CDR3 protein: CASRRTSGSLDEQFF
V gene: TRBV19; CDR3 protein: CASNGGQGSNYGYTF
V gene: TRBV13; CDR3 protein: CASSPGTPSYEQYF
V gene: TRBV19; CDR3 protein: CASSIGSRGHSPLHF
V gene: TRBV19; CDR3 protein: CASSMSAGGNTEAFF
V gene: TRBV7-3; CDR3 protein: CASSRDLSSYNEQFF
V gene: TRBV13; CDR3 protein: CASSLTYQTNTGELFF
V gene: TRBV5-5; CDR3 protein: CASITTSGPYEQYF
V gene: TRBV15; CDR3 protein: CATSKVAGGSYEQYF
V gene: TRBV2; CDR3 protein: CASSADRGGYEQYF
V gene: TRBV19; CDR3 protein: CASSPGWTYNEQFF
V gene: TRBV6-6; CDR3 protein: CASSYSIGRAETQYF
V gene: TRBV7-2; CDR3 protein: CASSREGLSYNSPLHF
V gene: TRBV6-5; CDR3 protein: CASSPGGYEQYF
V gene: TRBV5-4; CDR3 protein: CASSQTGTAAYEQYF
V gene: TRBV4-1; CDR3 protein: CASSQDLSGEQYF
V gene: TRBV7-2; CDR3 protein: CASSSLAGETGELFF
V gene: TRBV6-6; CDR3 protein: CASSYSLGPGYGYTF